This T cell receptor (beta chain) was recorded in a study of blood T cell repertoires in COVID-19. Study-level background: Samples of COVID-19 (acute and convalescent) were obtained from the United States, Italy and Spain. The cDNA or gDNA used as material had been derived from T cells, B-cell-depleted T cells, or PBMCs.

Authors' processing steps: Scientists estimated how many nucleated cells there were by amplifying reference gene primers. Clones were sequenced by immunoSEQ multiplex PCR, and TCRdb holds only the in-frame ones, with some missing. V and J calls and clone size are given by that table; D and trimming were obtained from the DNA. The data contain about 430,000 clones, 80% to 90% of them singletons. Trimming cost V 6 bases and J 3 bases; bases outside gene matches: 14. The length of the CDR3 is 16 residues. Germline values: CDR1 MDHEN, CDR2 SYDVKM. Symptom resolution, clearance, or two negative PCRs marked donors in Cohort 3 as recovered.

V and J are TRBV28 and TRBJ2-7; 7 nucleotides agree with TRBD2. Material for sequencing was PBMCs or T cells enriched from blood (not recorded which). The TCR sequence derives from a man aged 30 to 39 who had recovered from COVID-19. The CDR3 here is CASRQITSEGYYEQYF. The CDR3 DNA sequence: TGTGCCAGCAGACAGATAACTAGCGAGGGGTACTACGAGCAGTACTTC.